These 23 T cell receptor beta chains came from one sample sequenced in a study of blood T cell repertoires in COVID-19. Repertoires were generated with immunoSEQ multiplex PCR, while TCRdb's copy carries only in-frame clones and drops some. Here the sample spans around 130,000 clones, around 83% being singletons. Sequencing was done on a sample of peripheral blood. Source of these receptors: a human donor in a cohort sampled during active COVID-19.

The rearrangement joins TRBV29-1 to TRBJ2-1, with TRBD1 matching over 10 bases. Germline CDR1 is SQVTM and CDR2 is ANQGSEA. CDR3 length equals 14 residues. Germline trimming cut 6 bases from V and 9 bases from J; bases unmatched to any gene: 11. The CDR3 coding sequence is TGCAGCGTCAACCGGGACAGGGGTCATAGTGAGCAGTTCTTC. It codes for CSVNRDRGHSEQFF.

The V and J genes are TRBV5-4 and TRBJ2-5, with D possibly matching TRBD1 (5 bases). Germline lookup yields CDR1 SGHNT and CDR2 YYREEE (reference sequence). The V end was cut by 4 bases, the J end by 5 bases, with 18 bases between. CDR3 length: 15 residues. The CDR3 DNA is TGTGCCAGCAGCCTCCAGGGCGTGTCTCTGGAGACCCAGTACTTC. This gives the protein CASSLQGVSLETQYF.

V and J are TRBV19 and TRBJ2-1, with 11 nucleotides matching TRBD2. The CDR3 has 17 residues. The germline gives CDR1 LNHDA, CDR2 SQIVND (reference sequence). J was trimmed by 4 bases and V by 4 bases; bases with no gene match: 9. As DNA, the CDR3 is TGTGCCAGTAGTAAATACCTGACTAGCGGGAAGTACAATGAGCAGTTCTTC. Translated: CASSKYLTSGKYNEQFF.

V and J are TRBV2 and TRBJ1-2; tentatively, D is TRBD1 (6 bases). This CDR3 region has 12 residues. The V gene's germline CDR1 is SNHLY and CDR2 FYNNEI. The V end was cut by 5 bases, the J end by 8 bases, with 12 bases between. The chain's CDR3 is CASSPQGFGYTF. In DNA form, the CDR3 reads TGTGCCAGCAGTCCACAGGGCTTCGGCTACACCTTC.

The rearrangement uses TRBV11-2 and TRBJ2-7, with TRBD1 matching 7 bases. This CDR3 has 13 amino acids. Germline loops: CDR1 SGHAT, CDR2 FQNNGV. The CDR3 protein is CASSIDRDGEQYV. CDR3 nucleotides: TGTGCCAGCAGCATAGACAGGGATGGCGAGCAGTACGTC.

The sample holds a few counts of this clone. CDR3 sequence reads: CASSLVSAGGPGGNTIYF. In DNA, the CDR3 is TGTGCCAGCAGCTTGGTCTCGGCAGGGGGCCCGGGTGGAAACACCATATATTTT. This rearrangement joins TRBV5-6 to TRBJ1-3, with 8 bases that match TRBD1. V dropped 0 bases and J dropped 3; count of bases not matched to a gene: 11. Germline V gene data show CDR1 as SGHDT and CDR2 as YYEEEE. There are 18 residues in the CDR3.

This chain connects TRBV27 to TRBJ2-2; 8 bases align to TRBD2. This CDR3 has 17 residues. The V segment lost 5 bases and the J segment 7 bases; nucleotides outside the gene matches: 15. Germline V gene lookup returns CDR1 MNHEY and CDR2 SMNVEV (reference sequence). CDR3 sequence (DNA): TGTGCCAGCAGTGCGTCGGGGGGGCCGGAGTTTTTCGGGGAGCTGTTTTTT. This translates into CASSASGGPEFFGELFF.

This clone was recorded only once. The V call is TRBV6-5, the J call TRBJ2-1; D might be TRBD2 (6 bases). This CDR3 has 14 amino acids. Per germline, CDR1 MNHEY and CDR2 SVGAGI. Trimming took off 4 bases at V and 3 bases at J, with 10 bases between the two ends. The CDR3 sequence: CASSFLGSYNEQFF. CDR3 in DNA: TGTGCCAGCAGTTTCCTCGGGAGCTACAATGAGCAGTTCTTC.

The count of this clone is one. The chain recombines TRBV7-8 with TRBJ2-7; 9 nucleotides agree with TRBD2. The length of the CDR3 is 14 residues. CDR1 and CDR2 from the germline V gene are SGHVS and FQNEAQ. V lost 3 bases to trimming and J lost 7 bases; unmatched junction nucleotides: 7. The CDR3 region is CASSLGTSSREQYV. Written as DNA, the CDR3 is TGTGCCAGCAGCTTGGGGACTAGCAGCCGAGAGCAGTACGTC.

This clone appeared once. The chain has TRBV7-9 and TRBJ2-1; 12 bases are shared with TRBD2. Unmatched junction bases numbered 4, after V lost 2 bases and J lost 5 bases. CDR1 SEHNR and CDR2 FQNEAQ come from the germline V gene (reference sequence). The CDR3 contains 16 residues. CDR3: CASSLPGLAGHNEQFF. The CDR3 region has the DNA TGTGCCAGCAGCTTACCCGGACTAGCGGGACACAATGAGCAGTTCTTC.

The chain combines TRBV11-2 with TRBJ1-2; no reliable D call. Deletions cut 5 bases from V and 4 bases from J, with 17 bases between. CDR1 and CDR2 (germline): SGHAT, FQNNGV. The length of the CDR3 is 15 residues. The CDR3 sequence is CASSLADQPIYGYTF. As DNA, the CDR3 is TGTGCCAGCAGCCTGGCGGATCAACCCATCTATGGCTACACCTTC.

The J gene is TRBJ2-5, the V gene TRBV2, with TRBD2 as a possible D gene (6 bases). Germline values: CDR1 SNHLY, CDR2 FYNNEI. The CDR3 consists of 14 residues. V shed 8 bases and J shed 5 bases, with 18 bases lying between them. CDR3 in DNA: TGTGCCAGCGGGCGCGGGGAGGCTGCGGAGACCCAGTACTTC. It encodes CASGRGEAAETQYF. The full variable domain, completed using reference TRBV2 and TRBJ2-5, is EPEVTQTPSHQVTQMGQEVILRCVPISNHLYFYWYRQILGQKVEFLVSFYNNEISEKSEIFDDQFSVERPDGSNFTLKIRSTKLEDSAMYFCASGRGEAAETQYFGPGTRLLVL.

The CDR3 region has the DNA TGTGCCAGCAGTTACCCCCCCCAGGGCAGCGAAGAGCAGTACGTC. Encoded protein: CASSYPPQGSEEQYV. The chain is built from TRBV6-2 or TRBV6-3 and TRBJ2-7; perhaps TRBD1 as D (5 bases). CDR3 length: 15 amino acids. Germline CDR1 and CDR2: MNHEY and SVGEGT. V was clipped by 2 bases and J by 7 bases, with 18 bases between them.

V gene TRBV9 combines with J gene TRBJ2-5, with TRBD2 matching 7 bases. The CDR3 sequence is 16 residues long. J lost 5 bases, V lost 3 bases, and 13 bases had no gene match. From germline, CDR1 is SGDLS and CDR2 YYNGEE. CDR3 bases: TGTGCCAGCAGCGAACGGGGGGACCTCAGCGGGGAGACCCAGTACTTC. Translation gives CASSERGDLSGETQYF. Full variable domain (outside the CDR3, taken from reference TRBV9 and TRBJ2-5): DSGVTQTPKHLITATGQRVTLRCSPRSGDLSVYWYQQSLDQGLQFLIQYYNGEERAKGNILERFSAQQFPDLHSELNLSSLELGDSALYFCASSERGDLSGETQYFGPGTRLLVL.

The rearrangement uses TRBV27 and TRBJ1-2; no clear D gene. This CDR3 contains 13 residues. CDR1 MNHEY and CDR2 SMNVEV come from the germline V gene (reference sequence). V was cut by 6 bases and J by 8 bases, with 16 bases left in between. The CDR3 bases are TGTGCCAGCAGCACTGCGGGTCCCGGGGGCTACACCTTC. Translated: CASSTAGPGGYTF.

The J gene is TRBJ2-3, the V gene TRBV11-2, with D possibly being TRBD2 (5 bases). V lost 5 bases, J lost 0 bases, and 15 bases lay in between. CDR1 and CDR2 (germline): SGHAT, FQNNGV. The CDR3 runs to 16 residues. The CDR3 sequence: CASSPRGRASTDTQYF. CDR3 coding DNA: TGTGCCAGCAGCCCCCGGGGTAGAGCTAGCACAGATACGCAGTATTTT.

The chain is built from TRBV5-1 and TRBJ2-1, with a possible D match to TRBD1 (6 bases). This CDR3 is built from 15 residues. Per the germline V gene, CDR1 is SGHRS and CDR2 is YFSETQ. V was clipped by 6 bases and J by 0 bases, with 13 bases between them. Here the CDR3 reads CASTIGGSSYNEQFF. The CDR3 region has the DNA TGCGCCAGCACCATAGGGGGAAGCTCCTACAATGAGCAGTTCTTC.

V and J are TRBV5-1 and TRBJ2-2, with TRBD1 matching over 10 bases. V gave up 2 bases and J gave up 6 bases; unmatched junction bases: 7. Germline CDR1 is SGHRS and CDR2 is YFSETQ. The CDR3 is made up of 16 amino acids. The CDR3 DNA follows: TGCGCCAGCAGCTTAGGTTCGACAGGGGGCTCCGGGGAGCTGTTTTTT. This codes for CASSLGSTGGSGELFF.

This clone was recorded once. In DNA, the CDR3 is TGCGCCTCAGGGGGATCCGGCACCCTCACAGATACGCAGTATTTT. It is translated as CASGGSGTLTDTQYF. This chain joins TRBV4-3 and TRBJ2-3; 7 nucleotides agree with TRBD1. This CDR3 has 15 residues. Trimming at V came to 11 bases and at J to 2 bases, leaving 13 bases not matched to a gene. Germline CDR1 reads LGHNA; CDR2 reads YSLEER.

This clone has just one count. This rearrangement joins TRBV27 to TRBJ2-5, with 7 bases identical to TRBD1. Unmatched junction bases numbered 5, after V lost 6 bases and J lost 4 bases. The CDR3 spans 13 residues. CDR1 and CDR2 (germline): MNHEY, SMNVEV (reference sequence). The CDR3 nucleotides are TGTGCCAGCAGGATGACAGGGCTAGAGACCCAGTACTTC. Translating gives CASRMTGLETQYF.

The gene calls are TRBV7-2 and TRBJ1-1; D gene unclear. This CDR3 comprises 14 residues. V lost 5 bases and J lost 1, with 11 bases in between. The germline CDR1 and CDR2 sequences are SGHTA and FQGNSA. The CDR3 coding sequence is TGTGCCAGCAGCAATCCCCCAGGGAACACTGAAGCTTTCTTT. Translation gives CASSNPPGNTEAFF.

CDR3 in amino acids: CTSSHFRQERHTQYF. Here the CDR3 DNA reads TGCACCAGCAGCCACTTCAGACAGGAGCGACATACGCAGTATTTT. The rearrangement joins TRBV1 to TRBJ2-3; TRBD1, the table's D call, was not compared with the DNA. TRBV1 represents a pseudogene. This CDR3 is built from 15 residues.

The chain carries TRBV29-1 and TRBJ1-3; D is ambiguous. The V end was cut by 0 bases, the J end by 0 bases, with 9 bases between. Germline CDR1 and CDR2: SQVTM and ANQGSEA. CDR3 length: 15 residues. The CDR3 region is CSVEDREVSGNTIYF. CDR3 nucleotides: TGCAGCGTTGAAGATCGTGAGGTCTCTGGAAACACCATATATTTT.